What follows are 5 T cell receptor beta chains derived from one specimen sequenced in a study of T cells in Graves' hyperthyroidism and ophthalmopathy. RNA transcripts were the template for amplifying TCR beta CDR3 regions. Initially, a first-round RT-PCR of the TCR CDR3 employed the HTBI primer set. TCRdb processed the multiplex PCR reads anew with MiXCR; each CDR3 protein has one entry. The profile shows about 640,000 distinct CDR3 sequences, less than 25% of them singletons. The sequencing sample was made of blood. The receptors were gathered from a man younger than 45 with Graves' ophthalmopathy.

The sample holds many counts of this clonotype. In DNA, the CDR3 is TGTGCCAGCAGCTTAAGGTCCGGGAACACAGATACGCAGTATTTT. It specifies CASSLRSGNTDTQYF. The chain recombines TRBV7-2 with TRBJ2-3; weak D call: TRBD2 (5 bases). Germline CDR1 and CDR2: SGHTA and FQGNSA. Trimming cost V 2 bases and J 2 bases, with 11 bases left between them. The CDR3 consists of 15 residues.

This clonotype has at least ten counts. The chain has TRBV7-2 and TRBJ2-3; the D gene is possibly TRBD2 (6 bases). Per germline, CDR1 SGHTA and CDR2 FQGNSA. Trimming left V 5 bases short and J 5 bases short, with 14 bases between. This CDR3 has 14 residues. CDR3 sequence: CASSQAGSLDTQYF. The CDR3 nucleotides are TGTGCCAGCAGCCAAGCGGGTTCTCTAGATACGCAGTATTTT.

The genes are TRBV30 and TRBJ1-1, with D perhaps matching TRBD1 (6 bases). The CDR3 is 14 amino acids. CDR1 is GTSNPN, CDR2 SVGIG, per germline (reference sequence). Trimming shortened V by 2 bases and J by 1 base, and 11 bases separated the two germline ends. In DNA, the CDR3 is TGTGCCTGGAGTCTCGACAGGAGGAACACTGAAGCTTTCTTT. Translating it yields CAWSLDRRNTEAFF. Variable domain in full (rest from reference TRBV30 and TRBJ1-1): SQTIHQWPATLVQPVGSPLSLECTVEGTSNPNLYWYRQAAGRGLQLLFYSVGIGQISSEVPQNLSASRPQDRQFILSSKKLLLSDSGFYLCAWSLDRRNTEAFFGQGTRLTVV.

This clonotype was detected many times. The rearrangement uses TRBV28 and TRBJ2-5; D is ambiguous. CDR1 MDHEN and CDR2 SYDVKM come from the germline V gene. The CDR3 totals 14 residues. The germline V and J ends were trimmed by 5 bases and 2 bases, with 12 bases remaining between them. The CDR3 DNA reads as TGTGCCAGCAGTGCCGAACATAGACAAGAGACCCAGTACTTC. This translates into CASSAEHRQETQYF. Based on the CDR3 plus reference TRBV28 and TRBJ2-5, the full variable domain is DVKVTQSSRYLVKRTGEKVFLECVQDMDHENMFWYRQDPGLGLRLIYFSYDVKMKEKGDIPEGYSVSREKKERFSLILESASTNQTSMYLCASSAEHRQETQYFGPGTRLLVL.

This clonotype showed up many times. This chain connects TRBV20-1 to TRBJ2-3; TRBD2 agrees at 9 bases. Per germline, CDR1 DFQATT and CDR2 SNEGSKA (reference sequence). V lost 0 bases, J lost 0 bases, and 13 bases stayed unmatched. The CDR3 has 19 residues. CDR3 coding DNA: TGCAGTGCTAGAGATCGTAACAGCGGGAGGTCCATTAGCACAGATACGCAGTATTTT. It encodes CSARDRNSGRSISTDTQYF.